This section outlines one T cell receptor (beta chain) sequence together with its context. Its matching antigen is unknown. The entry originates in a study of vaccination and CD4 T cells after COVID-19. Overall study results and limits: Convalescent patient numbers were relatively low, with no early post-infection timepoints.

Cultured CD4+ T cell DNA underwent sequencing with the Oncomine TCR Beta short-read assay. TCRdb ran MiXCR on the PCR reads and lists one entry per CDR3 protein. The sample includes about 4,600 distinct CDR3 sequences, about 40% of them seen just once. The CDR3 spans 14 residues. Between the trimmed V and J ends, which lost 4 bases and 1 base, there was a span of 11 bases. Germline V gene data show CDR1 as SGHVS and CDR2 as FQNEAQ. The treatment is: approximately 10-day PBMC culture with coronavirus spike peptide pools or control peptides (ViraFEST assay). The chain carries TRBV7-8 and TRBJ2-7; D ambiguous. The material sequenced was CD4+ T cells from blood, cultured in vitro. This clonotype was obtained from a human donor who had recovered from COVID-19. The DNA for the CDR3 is TGTGCCAGCAGCTCCTCTCCCGGATCCTACGAGCAGTACTTC. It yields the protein CASSSSPGSYEQYF.